A single TCR beta chain is shown here with its context. The data belong to a study of cytomegalovirus exposure and HLA in healthy donors. Profiled with immunoSEQ multiplex PCR; TCRdb holds only in-frame clones, not every one. The top ten clones hold almost 3% of a sample with about 160,000 clones, 88% of them seen once. Germline CDR1 SGHAT, CDR2 FQDESV (reference sequence). The ends lost 5 bases at V and 5 bases at J; junction bases unmatched: 5. The length of the CDR3 is 14 residues. The receptor was derived from a young man in good health and CMV-seronegative. The J gene is TRBJ2-5, the V gene TRBV11-1; 10 nucleotides match TRBD1. The source material was PBMCs. In DNA, the CDR3 is TGTGCCAGCAGCCGACAGGGGGCTCTGGAGACCCAGTACTTC. The encoded protein is CASSRQGALETQYF. The full variable domain, completed using reference TRBV11-1 and TRBJ2-5, is EAEVAQSPRYKITEKSQAVAFWCDPISGHATLYWYRQILGQGPELLVQFQDESVVDDSQLPKDRFSAERLKGVDSTLKIQPAELGDSAMYLCASSRQGALETQYFGPGTRLLVL.